Listed below are T cell receptor beta chains from one sample, sequenced in a study of PD-L1 blockade in urothelial cancer. The table came from immunoSEQ multiplex PCR; TCRdb's copy has only in-frame clones and leaves some out. The data show 30,000 to 45,000 clones, roughly 90% seen once. This specimen consisted of PBMCs, obtained around atezolizumab (anti-PD-L1) treatment. The source is a man in his 70s with urothelial cancer. CDR3s include the opening cysteine and the closing phenylalanine or tryptophan. The D gene is left open where the match is weak. Clone size is shown for a subset of rows, as once, few, many or a class of expanded clone.

TRBV28	-	TRBJ2-3	TRBD2	CASTSGGFDWYF	TGTGCCAGCACTAGCGGTGGCTTTGATTGGTATTTT
TRBV6-1	-	TRBJ2-7	-	CASISTGSSYEQYF	TGTGCCAGCATTAGCACGGGGAGCTCCTACGAGCAGTACTTC
TRBV7-9	-	TRBJ2-5	-	CASSRTRGQETQYF	TGTGCCAGCAGCCGGACTCGTGGACAAGAGACCCAGTACTTC
TRBV28	-	TRBJ2-2	-	CASSPGGLTRAGELFF	TGTGCCAGCAGTCCCGGAGGACTAACAAGGGCCGGGGAGCTGTTTTTT
TRBV7-6	once	TRBJ1-2	-	CASSLGGGGYTF	TGTGCCAGCAGCTTGGGAGGTGGCGGCTACACCTTC
TRBV5-8	-	TRBJ1-5	TRBD1	CASSSWGQGANQPQHF	TGTGCCAGCAGCTCCTGGGGACAGGGGGCGAATCAGCCCCAGCATTTT
TRBV7-2	-	TRBJ1-4	-	CASSLRGTNEKLFF	TGTGCCAGCAGCTTAAGGGGAACTAATGAAAAACTGTTTTTT
TRBV18	-	TRBJ2-3	TRBD2	CASSPGLAGGLTDTQYF	TGTGCCAGCTCACCAGGACTAGCGGGAGGGCTCACAGATACGCAGTATTTT
TRBV19	-	TRBJ1-1	TRBD1	CASSGRQGSAFF	TGTGCCAGTAGTGGACGACAGGGATCGGCTTTCTTT
TRBV5-6	-	TRBJ1-2	-	CASSKLYGEFNYGYTF	TGTGCCAGCAGCAAATTATACGGGGAGTTTAACTATGGCTACACCTTC
TRBV19	-	TRBJ1-5	TRBD1	CASSGDRGRNQPQHF	TGTGCCAGTAGTGGGGACAGGGGGCGCAATCAGCCCCAGCATTTT
TRBV27	-	TRBJ1-3	-	CASSLTGNSGNTIYF	TGTGCCAGCAGTCTAACAGGAAACTCTGGAAACACCATATATTTT
TRBV12-5	-	TRBJ2-2	TRBD2	CASGFLAGRNTGELFF	TGTGCTAGTGGTTTTCTAGCGGGCCGGAACACCGGGGAGCTGTTTTTT
TRBV6-6	-	TRBJ1-2	-	CASSYEGEGYTF	TGTGCCAGCAGTTACGAAGGAGAGGGCTACACCTTC
TRBV18	-	TRBJ2-7	TRBD2	CASSPGGGPYEQYF	TGTGCCAGCTCACCCGGGGGGGGACCCTACGAGCAGTACTTC
TRBV7-6	-	TRBJ2-3	-	CASSPLSDTQYF	TGTGCCAGCAGCCCTCTCTCAGATACGCAGTATTTT
TRBV7-6	-	TRBJ1-4	TRBD1	CASSLGTGNEKLFF	TGTGCCAGCAGCTTGGGGACAGGGAATGAAAAACTGTTTTTT
TRBV5-1	-	TRBJ2-1	-	CASSLAIGLLRGEQFF	TGCGCCAGCAGCTTGGCCATAGGACTACTTAGGGGAGAGCAGTTCTTC
TRBV27	once	TRBJ1-2	-	CASSPGQNYGYTF	TGTGCCAGCAGCCCTGGACAGAACTATGGCTACACCTTC
TRBV7-9	-	TRBJ1-1	-	CASSLAGARTEAFF	TGTGCCAGCAGCTTAGCGGGGGCGAGGACTGAAGCTTTCTTT
TRBV27	-	TRBJ1-5	-	CASSLRDSGQPQHF	TGTGCCAGCAGTTTACGGGACTCTGGGCAGCCCCAGCATTTT
TRBV4-1	-	TRBJ1-2	-	CASSQEGQGYGYTF	TGCGCCAGCAGCCAAGAAGGCCAGGGCTATGGCTACACCTTC
TRBV5-6	-	TRBJ2-3	-	CASSLPGLSDTQYF	TGTGCCAGCAGCCTCCCGGGACTTTCAGATACGCAGTATTTT
TRBV27	-	TRBJ1-1	TRBD1	CASRSPWTGGLNTEAFF	TGTGCCAGCAGATCACCCTGGACAGGGGGCTTGAACACTGAAGCTTTCTTT
TRBV5-5	once	TRBJ2-7	-	CASSLGQGSYEQYF	TGTGCCAGTAGCTTGGGGCAGGGCTCCTACGAGCAGTACTTC
TRBV19	-	TRBJ2-1	TRBD1	CASSLGTGGGRNEQFF	TGTGCCAGTAGTTTGGGGACAGGGGGAGGGCGGAATGAGCAGTTCTTC
TRBV6-1	-	TRBJ2-6	-	CASSVQIVSGANVLTF	TGTGCCAGCAGTGTTCAGATCGTCTCTGGGGCCAACGTCCTGACTTTC
TRBV5-4	-	TRBJ2-3	-	CASSLRGGPSTDTQYF	TGTGCCAGCAGCTTGCGAGGGGGTCCTAGCACAGATACGCAGTATTTT
TRBV5-1	-	TRBJ2-1	TRBD1	CASSLAGGQGRSEQFF	TGCGCCAGCAGCTTGGCCGGTGGACAGGGGAGGAGTGAGCAGTTCTTC
TRBV7-2	-	TRBJ2-7	TRBD1	CASSPFGTGEYEQYF	TGTGCCAGCAGCCCGTTCGGGACAGGGGAGTACGAGCAGTACTTC
TRBV28	-	TRBJ1-5	-	CASSTDSYSNQPQHF	TGTGCCAGCAGCACTGACAGCTATAGCAATCAGCCCCAGCATTTT
TRBV20-1	-	TRBJ2-1	-	CSASRYNEQFF	TGCAGTGCTAGCCGGTACAATGAGCAGTTCTTC
TRBV4-1	-	TRBJ2-3	-	CASSQVLAHGTDTQYF	TGCGCCAGCAGCCAGGTACTAGCACACGGTACAGATACGCAGTATTTT
TRBV5-6	-	TRBJ2-3	-	CASSLFLGGGTDTQYF	TGTGCCAGCAGCCTCTTTTTAGGGGGGGGGACAGATACGCAGTATTTT
TRBV19	-	TRBJ2-5	TRBD2	CASSREGRRAETQYF	TGTGCCAGTAGTAGGGAGGGTCGACGGGCAGAGACCCAGTACTTC
TRBV5-4	-	TRBJ2-3	-	CASHLRYTDTQYF	TGTGCCAGCCACTTACGCTACACAGATACGCAGTATTTT
TRBV11-2	-	TRBJ2-7	TRBD2	CASTTSSGMSYEQYF	TGTGCCAGCACGACTTCTAGCGGGATGAGCTACGAGCAGTACTTC
TRBV5-6	-	TRBJ2-7	TRBD1	CASSLRTGAVYEQYF	TGTGCCAGCAGCTTGAGGACAGGGGCTGTCTACGAGCAGTACTTC
TRBV15	-	TRBJ2-1	-	CATRRGGAGRFLYNEQFF	TGTGCCACCAGGAGAGGAGGGGCGGGGCGGTTCCTCTACAATGAGCAGTTCTTC
TRBV28	-	TRBJ1-5	TRBD1	CASNRQGARVQPQHF	TGTGCCAGCAACCGACAGGGGGCGCGGGTTCAGCCCCAGCATTTT
TRBV7-6	-	TRBJ2-1	TRBD2	CASSLERGLYNEQFF	TGTGCCAGCAGCTTAGAGCGGGGACTCTACAATGAGCAGTTCTTC
TRBV5-1	-	TRBJ2-3	-	CASSLDGSGTDTQYF	TGCGCCAGCAGCTTGGATGGTAGCGGCACAGATACGCAGTATTTT
TRBV5-6	-	TRBJ1-1	-	CASSSPNSYEAFF	TGTGCCAGCAGCTCCCCTAATTCCTATGAAGCTTTCTTT
TRBV6-1	-	TRBJ2-3	TRBD1	CASSRTGSHTDTQYF	TGTGCCAGCAGCCGGACAGGGAGCCACACAGATACGCAGTATTTT
TRBV18	-	TRBJ1-2	TRBD1	CASSPREGARSVGYTF	TGTGCCAGCTCACCACGAGAGGGGGCGAGATCGGTCGGCTACACCTTC
TRBV29-1	-	TRBJ2-7	-	CSGGGAGEQYF	TGCAGCGGAGGAGGGGCAGGGGAGCAGTACTTC
TRBV27	-	TRBJ1-5	-	CASSLSSVFNQPQHF	TGTGCCAGCAGTTTATCCTCGGTATTTAATCAGCCCCAGCATTTT
TRBV10-3	-	TRBJ1-5	TRBD1	CAISEGTGSQPQHF	TGTGCCATCAGTGAGGGGACAGGGAGCCAGCCCCAGCATTTT
TRBV5-1	-	TRBJ2-2	-	CASSLEAGLHGGELFF	TGCGCCAGCAGCTTGGAGGCAGGGTTGCACGGCGGGGAGCTGTTTTTT
TRBV19	-	TRBJ2-3	TRBD1	CASSMQQGPADTQYF	TGTGCCAGTAGTATGCAACAGGGGCCTGCAGATACGCAGTATTTT
TRBV28	-	TRBJ1-1	TRBD1	CASSLQAGGVQAFF	TGTGCCAGCAGTTTACAGGCAGGGGGCGTTCAGGCTTTCTTT
TRBV15	-	TRBJ2-7	TRBD1	CATLGQGRNEQYF	TGTGCCACCCTGGGACAGGGTCGCAACGAGCAGTACTTC
TRBV5-5	-	TRBJ1-2	TRBD1	CASSPGTGGNGYGYTF	TGTGCCAGCAGCCCGGGGACAGGGGGTAACGGGTATGGCTACACCTTC
TRBV15	once	TRBJ1-5	TRBD1	CATSREGQGTPQHF	TGTGCCACCAGCAGAGAGGGACAGGGTACGCCCCAGCATTTT
TRBV7-6	-	TRBJ2-7	-	CASSLDSAYEQYF	TGTGCCAGCAGCCTCGACAGTGCCTACGAGCAGTACTTC